This TCR beta chain originates from a study of T cells after posttransplantation cyclophosphamide. Overall study findings and caveats: Skin or GI-infiltrating T cells shared few TRB sequences with blood. TRB clonality was highly associated with recipient CMV seropositivity and reactivation.

Germline V lookup: CDR1 SQVTM, CDR2 ANQGSEA. J lost 3 bases, V lost 7 bases, and 8 bases had no gene match. This CDR3 comprises 14 residues. The table lists this clone with many counts. Its antigen is unknown. Assay used: immunoSEQ multiplex PCR; TCRdb lists only in-frame clones, some missing. The profile covers 16,000 or so clones, none occurring a single time. Treatment was busulfan-fludarabine conditioning, a marrow graft, and cyclophosphamide on days +3 and +4. The sequence derives from a female patient under 45 who received an allogeneic stem cell transplant from a related donor, was CMV-positive, and had no GVHD. Some T cells may be supplied by the graft donor. The sample in question was PBMCs, obtained after allogeneic stem cell transplant with posttransplant cyclophosphamide. The chain carries TRBV29-1 and TRBJ2-5, with 10 positions matching TRBD1. CDR3 amino acids: CSASDRGLEETQYF. As DNA, the CDR3 is TGCAGCGCCAGCGACAGGGGGCTAGAAGAGACCCAGTACTTC. Combining the CDR3 with reference TRBV29-1 and TRBJ2-5 gives the whole variable domain SAVISQKPSRDICQRGTSLTIQCQVDSQVTMMFWYRQQPGQSLTLIATANQGSEATYESGFVIDKFPISRPNLTFSTLTVSNMSPEDSSIYLCSASDRGLEETQYFGPGTRLLVL.